These 27 T cell receptor beta chains were all obtained from the same sample, sequenced in a study of blood T cells in healthy people across ages. A second PCR of 7 to 11 cycles used a sample-barcoded 5' primer and a J-beta primer mix. MiXCR, applied by TCRdb to the 5' RACE reads, yields one record per CDR3 protein. This table holds about 1,400,000 distinct CDR3 sequences, 59% found once. Input material: blood. These receptors originate from a man aged 18 to 30 in good health.

This rearrangement joins TRBV7-9 to TRBJ1-1; tentative D call: TRBD1 (6 bases). The CDR3 is 14 amino acids. Trimming removed 6 bases at V and 1 base at J, with 12 bases between. Germline V lookup: CDR1 SEHNR, CDR2 FQNEAQ (reference sequence). The CDR3 spells CASRIQGKNTEAFF. The CDR3 DNA reads as TGTGCCAGCAGAATACAGGGCAAGAACACTGAAGCTTTCTTT.

The genes are TRBV7-2 and TRBJ2-5; no firm D call. From germline, CDR1 is SGHTA and CDR2 FQGNSA. The CDR3 loop spans 14 amino acids. With 5 bases removed from V and 1 base from J, the gap between germline ends came to 11 bases. The CDR3 bases are TGTGCCAGCAGCCCTTGGGCGAGCCAAGAGACCCAGTACTTC. Translating it yields CASSPWASQETQYF.

The chain recombines TRBV4-2 with TRBJ1-4; 7 bases align to TRBD1. V lost 7 bases to trimming and J lost 4 bases; unmatched junction nucleotides: 3. The CDR3 loop spans 13 amino acids. Germline loops: CDR1 LGHNA, CDR2 YNFKEQ. The CDR3 loop is CASKDRVNEKLFF. CDR3 nucleotides: TGTGCCAGCAAAGACAGGGTTAATGAAAAACTGTTTTTT.

V usage is TRBV27 and J usage is TRBJ2-5, with D hard to call. The J call may be faulty, since TRBJ2-7 better matches the DNA end. Germline CDR1 and CDR2: MNHEY and SMNVEV (reference sequence). This CDR3 spans 14 amino acids. The CDR3 sequence: CASSLDGWTYEQYF. CDR3 coding DNA: TGTGCCAGCAGTTTGGACGGGTGGACCTACGAGCAGTACTTC.

This sequence joins TRBV4-3 and TRBJ1-1; D is unresolved. The CDR3 contains 16 residues. In germline, CDR1 is LGHNA, CDR2 YSLEER. Trimming pared 0 bases from V and 0 bases from J, leaving 11 bases between. CDR3 sequence (DNA): TGCGCCAGCAGCCAAGATTTAGGGCAAATGAACACTGAAGCTTTCTTT. As protein: CASSQDLGQMNTEAFF.

CDR3 in amino acids: CASSPSGGEDTGELFF. The CDR3 nucleotides read TGTGCCAGCAGCCCCTCGGGGGGGGAGGACACCGGGGAGCTGTTTTTT. J is TRBJ2-2 and V is TRBV7-9, with 8 bases matching TRBD2. The trim removed 5 bases at V and 3 bases at J, leaving 8 bases unmatched. Germline CDR1 SEHNR, CDR2 FQNEAQ (reference sequence). This CDR3 comprises 16 residues. Combining the CDR3 with reference TRBV7-9 and TRBJ2-2 gives the whole variable domain DTGVSQNPRHKITKRGQNVTFRCDPISEHNRLYWYRQTLGQGPEFLTYFQNEAQLEKSRLLSDRFSAERPKGSFSTLEIQRTEQGDSAMYLCASSPSGGEDTGELFFGEGSRLTVL.

The CDR3 sequence is CSARGLVGYEQYF. CDR3 DNA: TGCAGTGCTAGGGGACTAGTGGGTTACGAGCAGTACTTC. This chain joins TRBV20-1 and TRBJ2-7, with TRBD2 matching over 8 bases. This CDR3 region has 13 residues. The trim removed 3 bases at V and 4 bases at J, leaving 5 bases unmatched. Germline V gene sequence: CDR1 DFQATT, CDR2 SNEGSKA (reference sequence).

The chain links TRBV12-3 or TRBV12-4 to TRBJ1-2; 7 nucleotides align to TRBD1. Unmatched junction bases numbered 7, after V lost 10 bases and J lost 2 bases. There are 13 residues in the CDR3. CDR3 DNA: TGTGCCATTGAGACAGGGCCGAACTATGGCTACACCTTC. Translated: CAIETGPNYGYTF.

The chain joins TRBV3-1 to TRBJ2-5, with TRBD2 identical over 7 bases. The germline V gene encodes CDR1 LGHDT and CDR2 YNNKEL (reference sequence). V dropped 3 bases and J dropped 5; count of bases not matched to a gene: 18. The CDR3 sequence is 18 residues long. The CDR3 loop reads CASSHESVGVAGWETQYF. As DNA, the CDR3 is TGTGCCAGCAGCCATGAGTCGGTCGGGGTAGCGGGCTGGGAGACCCAGTACTTC.

There are a few counts of this clonotype. The chain employs TRBV14 and TRBJ2-4, with D unclear. The J call may be in error: the DNA end matches TRBJ2-7 better. The CDR3 has 12 amino acids. Germline assignment: CDR1 SGHDN and CDR2 FVKESK. The CDR3 loop is CASSRQAYEQYF. The CDR3 nucleotides read TGTGCCAGCAGCCGCCAGGCCTACGAGCAGTACTTC.

As to this clonotype: One junction end does not reproduce the germline sequence, and a read error may be involved. CDR3 nucleotides: TGTGCCAGCGGCTTAGATTCTCTTCGGGAGAGCACAGATACGCAGTATTTT. Translation gives CASGLDSLRESTDTQYF. V gene TRBV11-2 combines with J gene TRBJ2-3, with D maybe TRBD2 (6 bases). CDR1 SGHAT and CDR2 FQNNGV come from the germline V gene. CDR3 length: 17 amino acids. Complete variable domain (other parts from reference TRBV11-2 and TRBJ2-3): EAGVAQSPRYKIIEKRQSVAFWCNPISGHATLYWYQQILGQGPKLLIQFQNNGVVDDSQLPKDRFSAERLKGVDSTLKIQPAKLEDSAVYLCASGLDSLRESTDTQYFGPGTRLTVL.

In this sample, this clonotype turned up a few times. This chain links TRBV20-1 with TRBJ2-1; D is possibly TRBD1 (5 bases). The germline V gene encodes CDR1 DFQATT and CDR2 SNEGSKA (reference sequence). The V gene lost 3 bases and the J gene lost 9 bases, with 15 bases spanning the gap. The CDR3 consists of 13 residues. Written as DNA, the CDR3 is TGCAGTGCTAGCCGGAAGGGGTTAAGTGAGCAGTTCTTC. This translates into CSASRKGLSEQFF.

CDR3 sequence (DNA): TGTGCCTGGAGGGGGGCCTCCAATTCACCCCTCCACTTT. Translated: CAWRGASNSPLHF. This chain joins TRBV30 and TRBJ1-6; possible D gene TRBD1, 6 bases. Germline CDR1 and CDR2: GTSNPN and SVGIG (reference sequence). The CDR3 has 13 amino acids. Between the trimmed V and J ends, which lost 3 bases and 7 bases, there was a span of 10 bases.

This clonotype was counted between two and nine times. The V and J genes are TRBV12-3 or TRBV12-4 and TRBJ2-3, with D possibly TRBD2 on 6 matching bases. The CDR3 has 15 amino acids. V was shortened by 7 bases and J by 6 bases, with 20 bases between the two germline ends. In nucleotides, the CDR3 is TGTGCCAGCACCCCTGGGTGGGGACTCCGCGATACGCAGTATTTT. It translates to CASTPGWGLRDTQYF.

The rearrangement links TRBV28 to TRBJ2-5; possible D gene TRBD2, 5 bases. V lost 3 bases and J lost 5, with 10 bases in between. Germline CDR1 reads MDHEN; CDR2 reads SYDVKM. The CDR3 totals 13 residues. This chain's CDR3 is CASSFFSGETQYF. DNA of the CDR3: TGTGCCAGCAGTTTTTTCTCGGGGGAGACCCAGTACTTC.

This clonotype turned up a few times. J is TRBJ2-3 and V is TRBV4-2; D unclear. With 1 base removed from V and 6 bases from J, the gap between germline ends came to 14 bases. The CDR3 runs to 15 residues. Per the germline V gene, CDR1 is LGHNA and CDR2 is YNFKEQ. The CDR3 loop reads CASSQVSDKRDTQYF. The CDR3 DNA reads as TGTGCCAGCAGCCAAGTGTCAGATAAGAGGGATACGCAGTATTTT.

The V and J genes are TRBV20-1 and TRBJ2-5, with 7 bases aligning to TRBD1. This CDR3 comprises 12 residues. J was trimmed by 2 bases and V by 6 bases; bases with no gene match: 3. CDR1 DFQATT and CDR2 SNEGSKA come from the germline V gene (reference sequence). This CDR3 reads CSAQTGQETQYF. DNA for the CDR3: TGCAGTGCCCAGACAGGGCAAGAGACCCAGTACTTC.

The genes are TRBV9 and TRBJ1-4; TRBD1 aligns across 8 bases. V lost 3 bases, J lost 0 bases, and 7 bases stayed unmatched. The germline CDR1 and CDR2 sequences are SGDLS and YYNGEE. CDR3 size: 17 residues. DNA for the CDR3: TGTGCCAGCAGCGCGACAACAGGGGGGACAACTAATGAAAAACTGTTTTTT. Amino acid sequence: CASSATTGGTTNEKLFF. Variable domain in full (rest from reference TRBV9 and TRBJ1-4): DSGVTQTPKHLITATGQRVTLRCSPRSGDLSVYWYQQSLDQGLQFLIQYYNGEERAKGNILERFSAQQFPDLHSELNLSSLELGDSALYFCASSATTGGTTNEKLFFGSGTQLSVL.

This clonotype turned up a few times. The DNA for the CDR3 is TGTGCCAGCAGCTCCACCATGGGGGGGACCTCCTACAATGAGCAGTTCTTC. As protein: CASSSTMGGTSYNEQFF. J is TRBJ2-1 and V is TRBV7-9, with 7 bases lining up with TRBD2. The CDR3 is 17 residues long. The junction had 9 bases not matched to a gene; V was cut back by 4 bases and J by 0 bases. Germline assignment: CDR1 SEHNR and CDR2 FQNEAQ (reference sequence).

This clonotype was seen just once. V is TRBV12-3 or TRBV12-4 and J is TRBJ2-5; D is possibly TRBD2 (6 bases). Near its end, the DNA agrees better with TRBJ2-7, so the J call may be wrong. This CDR3 spans 16 amino acids. The CDR3 DNA reads as TGTGCCAGCAGCCCGGGGGTGGGAGCTGAAACCTACGAGCAGTACTTC. Its translation: CASSPGVGAETYEQYF.

The rearrangement joins TRBV2 to TRBJ2-1; D remains ambiguous. CDR3 length: 14 residues. The V end lost 8 bases, the J end lost 4 bases, and 15 bases lay between the germline ends. Germline V gene data show CDR1 as SNHLY and CDR2 as FYNNEI. The CDR3 loop reads CASHINPRYNEQFF. The CDR3 nucleotides read TGTGCCAGCCACATAAACCCACGGTACAATGAGCAGTTCTTC.

A few counts support this clonotype. The chain links TRBV29-1 to TRBJ2-7, with D uncertain. The J call is uncertain, as TRBJ2-5 better fits the DNA end. Germline CDR1 and CDR2: SQVTM and ANQGSEA. This CDR3 region has 13 residues. The CDR3 DNA reads as TGCAGCGTTGATGGACGGCTGGGGGAGACCCAGTACTTC. Its protein product is CSVDGRLGETQYF.

The V and J genes are TRBV29-1 and TRBJ2-2; TRBD2 agrees at 7 bases. V trimming: 6 bases; J trimming: 4 bases; junction bases outside the gene matches: 8. Germline-derived CDR1 and CDR2 are SQVTM and ANQGSEA. The CDR3 has 14 amino acids. The CDR3 region is CSVRGGGFTGELFF. CDR3 sequence (DNA): TGCAGCGTAAGAGGCGGGGGATTCACCGGGGAGCTGTTTTTT.

This clonotype has just one count. CDR3 nucleotide sequence: TGCGCCAGCAGATGGGACGGGGGGTACGAGCAGTACTTC. This sequence encodes CASRWDGGYEQYF. The chain uses TRBV5-1 and TRBJ2-7, with 7 bases matching TRBD2. Losses at the gene ends were 5 bases for V and 4 bases for J; bases not matched to a gene: 6. Germline CDR1 reads SGHRS; CDR2 reads YFSETQ. This CDR3 comprises 13 residues.

The chain uses TRBV4-2 and TRBJ1-1; TRBD1 agrees at 9 bases. The CDR3 contains 15 residues. Per germline, CDR1 LGHNA and CDR2 YNFKEQ. The junction had 6 bases not matched to a gene; V was cut back by 1 base and J by 6 bases. Here the CDR3 reads CASSQAGQGIPEAFF. CDR3 coding DNA: TGTGCCAGCAGCCAAGCGGGACAGGGAATTCCTGAAGCTTTCTTT.

This clonotype was seen a single time. The rearrangement links TRBV11-2 to TRBJ2-3; weak D call: TRBD2 (5 bases). The germline gives CDR1 SGHAT, CDR2 FQNNGV. The CDR3 runs 14 residues. The V end was cut by 4 bases, the J end by 6 bases, with 14 bases between. CDR3 sequence reads: CASSYMEAADTQYF. As DNA, the CDR3 is TGTGCCAGCAGCTATATGGAGGCGGCTGATACGCAGTATTTT.

The gene calls are TRBV20-1 and TRBJ2-5; 10 bases line up with TRBD2. TRBJ2-7 matches the DNA end more closely, so the J call is doubtful. In germline, CDR1 is DFQATT, CDR2 SNEGSKA (reference sequence). This CDR3 is 15 amino acids long. CDR3 DNA sequence: TGCAGTGCTGGGGGACTAGCGAGGGGGGTCTACGAGCAGTACTTC. It is translated as CSAGGLARGVYEQYF.